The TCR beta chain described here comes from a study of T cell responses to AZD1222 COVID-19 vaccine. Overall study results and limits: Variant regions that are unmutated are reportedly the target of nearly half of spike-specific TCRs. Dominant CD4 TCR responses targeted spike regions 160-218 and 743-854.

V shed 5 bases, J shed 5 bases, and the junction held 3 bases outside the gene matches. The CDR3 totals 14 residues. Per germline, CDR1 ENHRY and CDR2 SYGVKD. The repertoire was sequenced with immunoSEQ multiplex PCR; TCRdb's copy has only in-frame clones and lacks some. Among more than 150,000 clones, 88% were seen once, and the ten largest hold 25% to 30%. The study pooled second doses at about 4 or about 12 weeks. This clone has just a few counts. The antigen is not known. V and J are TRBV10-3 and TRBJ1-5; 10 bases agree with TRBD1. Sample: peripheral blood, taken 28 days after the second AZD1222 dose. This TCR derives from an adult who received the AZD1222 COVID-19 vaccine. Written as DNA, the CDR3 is TGTGCCATCAGTCAAGGACAGGGGGATCAGCCCCAGCATTTT. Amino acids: CAISQGQGDQPQHF.